Shown below are 18 T cell receptor beta chains from a single sample sequenced in a study of early T cells in non-severe SARS-CoV-2 infection. TCRdb fed the 5' RACE reads into MiXCR, producing one record per CDR3 protein. The sample includes 17,000 or so distinct CDR3 sequences, about 6% of them seen just once. This specimen was whole blood, taken at baseline. Source of these receptors: an adult who was a healthcare worker with PCR-confirmed SARS-CoV-2 infection or an uninfected control (not recorded which).

By frequency in the sample, this clonotype is medium-sized. The chain links TRBV6-4 to TRBJ2-1, with D possibly being TRBD1 or TRBD2 (5 bases each). This CDR3 spans 15 amino acids. The V gene lost 0 bases and the J gene lost 0 bases, with 6 bases spanning the gap. Germline CDR1 is MRHNA and CDR2 is SNTAGT. Here the CDR3 DNA reads TGTGCCAGCAGTGACTCAGGGACCTCCTACAATGAGCAGTTCTTC. It encodes CASSDSGTSYNEQFF.

The J gene is TRBJ2-3, the V gene TRBV4-3, with 9 nucleotides matching TRBD2. Germline V gene data show CDR1 as LGHNA and CDR2 as YSLEER. The CDR3 runs 16 residues. V was clipped by 3 bases and J by 1 base; unmatched bases: 5. In DNA, the CDR3 is TGCGCCAGCAGCCAGGGGACTAGCTTTGGCACAGATACGCAGTATTTT. It translates to CASSQGTSFGTDTQYF.

The table lists this clonotype with many counts. This chain's CDR3 is CASSPTLGSSYNEQFF. The CDR3 DNA follows: TGTGCCAGCTCTCCTACCTTAGGGAGCTCCTACAATGAGCAGTTCTTC. The chain uses TRBV11-2 and TRBJ2-1, with TRBD2 as a possible D gene (5 bases). Trimming pared 8 bases from V and 0 bases from J, leaving 17 bases between. This CDR3 contains 16 residues. Germline loops: CDR1 SGHAT, CDR2 FQNNGV.

The chain carries TRBV5-1 and TRBJ2-7; possibly TRBD2 for D (5 bases). V gave up 0 bases and J gave up 5 bases, with 15 bases separating them. Germline assignment: CDR1 SGHRS and CDR2 YFSETQ. CDR3 size: 15 residues. Here the CDR3 reads CASSLAEGRVNEQYF. CDR3 sequence (DNA): TGCGCCAGCAGCTTGGCCGAGGGAAGGGTCAACGAGCAGTACTTC.

This clonotype showed up just once. This may be a read error, as it is one base from a much larger clone. The CDR3 loop reads CASSEESCGLRTQYF. The CDR3 DNA follows: TGTGCCAGCAGTGAAGAATCGTGCGGATTAAGGACCCAGTACTTC. This chain uses TRBV6-1 with TRBJ2-5; the D is unclear. V lost 1 base and J 7 bases, leaving 16 bases between the germline ends. The CDR3 sequence is 15 residues long. Germline V gene lookup returns CDR1 MNHNS and CDR2 SASEGT.

The V gene is TRBV6-5, the J gene TRBJ1-2; D ambiguous. Germline-derived CDR1 and CDR2 are MNHEY and SVGAGI. The CDR3 contains 15 residues. The V end lost 3 bases, the J end lost 6 bases, and 17 bases lay between the germline ends. CDR3: CASSYSFREGNGYTF. For the CDR3, the DNA is TGTGCCAGCAGTTATTCATTCCGGGAAGGGAATGGCTACACCTTC.

This clonotype was observed many times. The rearrangement links TRBV18 to TRBJ1-1; no definite D call. CDR1 and CDR2 (germline): KGHSH, LQKENI. V was shortened by 3 bases and J by 1 base, with 9 bases between the two germline ends. The CDR3 runs to 14 residues. As DNA, the CDR3 is TGTGCCAGCTCACCCCTTCCTGGGAACACTGAAGCTTTCTTT. It specifies CASSPLPGNTEAFF.

The table lists this clonotype with many counts. The chain uses TRBV27 and TRBJ2-1; D unresolved. Trimming pared 2 bases from V and 9 bases from J, leaving 14 bases between. The CDR3 has 14 amino acids. Germline CDR1 and CDR2: MNHEY and SMNVEV (reference sequence). This CDR3 reads CASSLVSGYIEQFF. The DNA of the CDR3 is TGTGCCAGCAGTTTAGTATCCGGCTATATTGAGCAGTTCTTC.

Comments on this clonotype: A much bigger clone sits one base away, suggesting this may be a read error. V gene TRBV20-1 combines with J gene TRBJ2-3; tentatively, D is TRBD1 or TRBD2 (6 bases each). The CDR3 consists of 12 residues. The germline CDR1 and CDR2 sequences are DFQATT and SNEGSKA (reference sequence). For the CDR3, the DNA is TGCAGTGTCTCCGGGGGCTCAGATACGCAGAATTTT. It encodes CSVSGGSDTQNF.

By share, this clonotype ranks as medium-sized. The chain has TRBV15 and TRBJ2-2; no firm D call. Germline loops: CDR1 LNHNV, CDR2 YYDKDF (reference sequence). Trimming took 3 bases from V and 2 from J, leaving 10 bases between them. There are 15 residues in the CDR3. CDR3 in amino acids: CATSSPGENTGELFF. The CDR3 nucleotides read TGTGCCACCAGCAGTCCAGGCGAAAACACCGGGGAGCTGTTTTTT.

This clonotype was recorded at least ten times. The chain uses TRBV19 and TRBJ1-5, with D tentatively TRBD1 (6 bases). V was trimmed by 3 bases and J by 3 bases, leaving 12 bases between them. From germline, CDR1 is LNHDA and CDR2 SQIVND (reference sequence). The CDR3 extends over 15 amino acids. DNA of the CDR3: TGTGCCAGTAGTATTCAGGGGAATACCAATCAGCCCCAGCATTTT. Protein: CASSIQGNTNQPQHF. Variable domain in full (rest from reference TRBV19 and TRBJ1-5): DGGITQSPKYLFRKEGQNVTLSCEQNLNHDAMYWYRQDPGQGLRLIYYSQIVNDFQKGDIAEGYSVSREKKESFPLTVTSAQKNPTAFYLCASSIQGNTNQPQHFGDGTRLSIL.

The chain employs TRBV3-1 and TRBJ2-1; D may be TRBD2 (6 bases). The CDR3 is 13 amino acids. Trimming stripped 0 bases from V and 12 bases from J, with 12 bases between. Germline CDR1 and CDR2: LGHDT and YNNKEL (reference sequence). The CDR3 DNA reads TGTGCCAGCAGCCAAGATACGGGGGTTGCGCAGTTCTTC. It yields the protein CASSQDTGVAQFF.

The sample holds many counts of this clonotype. The chain uses TRBV7-6 and TRBJ2-7; D is unclear. V gave up 4 bases and J gave up 6 bases, with 16 bases separating them. This CDR3 comprises 14 residues. Looked up from germline, CDR1 is SGHVS and CDR2 is FNYEAQ. The CDR3 sequence is CASSYPGPDVEQYF. The CDR3 nucleotides are TGTGCCAGCAGCTACCCGGGCCCAGACGTCGAGCAGTACTTC.

The table lists this clonotype with many counts. The CDR3: CASSSRGTTEAFF. In DNA, the CDR3 is TGTGCCAGCAGCTCCAGGGGTACGACTGAAGCTTTCTTT. The rearrangement uses TRBV7-8 and TRBJ1-1; weak D call: TRBD1 (6 bases). This CDR3 is built from 13 residues. V was pared by 4 bases and J by 5 bases, with 11 bases between. Germline V gives CDR1 SGHVS, CDR2 FQNEAQ.

This clonotype has at least ten counts. This rearrangement joins TRBV20-1 to TRBJ2-7; unclear D gene. The CDR3 runs to 14 residues. Deletions cut 0 bases from V and 9 bases from J, with 18 bases between. CDR1 is DFQATT and CDR2 is SNEGSKA in the germline V gene (reference sequence). CDR3 sequence: CSAREKPGSWRQYF. The DNA for the CDR3 is TGCAGTGCTAGAGAGAAACCGGGCTCCTGGAGGCAGTACTTC.

This clonotype was picked up many times. The chain combines TRBV6-1 with TRBJ2-1; either TRBD1 or TRBD2 may supply D (5 bases each). Germline lookup yields CDR1 MNHNS and CDR2 SASEGT. Trimming cost V 4 bases and J 0 bases, with 13 bases left between them. The CDR3 is 16 amino acids. CDR3 residues: CASSGGTPSSYNEQFF. As DNA, the CDR3 is TGTGCCAGCAGTGGGGGGACGCCTAGCTCCTACAATGAGCAGTTCTTC.

There are many counts of this clonotype. The V and J genes are TRBV10-3 and TRBJ1-1; D call uncertain. The ends were cut back, 3 bases at V and 4 bases at J, with 12 bases in the middle. Germline V gene data show CDR1 as ENHRY and CDR2 as SYGVKD. The CDR3 covers 14 residues. The CDR3: CAISEWGGGTEAFF. The DNA of the CDR3 is TGTGCCATCAGTGAATGGGGAGGCGGCACTGAAGCTTTCTTT.

This clonotype was detected many times. This sequence joins TRBV30 and TRBJ1-1; no firm D call. The CDR3 runs to 11 residues. Trimming removed 8 bases at V and 5 bases at J, with 12 bases between. From germline, CDR1 is GTSNPN and CDR2 SVGIG (reference sequence). CDR3 sequence (DNA): TGTGCCCACTTACAGTGGACTGAAGCTTTCTTT. Protein sequence: CAHLQWTEAFF.